This T cell receptor (beta chain) was recorded in a study of T cells in Graves' hyperthyroidism and ophthalmopathy. Not enrolled were patients with uncontrolled infection, other autoimmune disease, pregnancy or lactation. Using more than 7.5 ml of fresh peripheral blood, PBMCs were prepared. The CDR3 regions of TCR beta were amplified from RNA transcripts. A set of HTBI primers served as the primers for a first-round RT-PCR of the TCR CDR3. TCRdb independently ran MiXCR on the multiplex PCR reads; one entry per CDR3 protein. The data contain 330,000 or so distinct CDR3 sequences, 15% to 20% of them singletons. In its sample, this clonotype was seen many times. Sequencing used blood. The origin of this receptor is a middle-aged woman with Graves' ophthalmopathy.

As DNA, the CDR3 is TGTGCCAGCAGCTTAAGAGGGACAGGGTTAAATCAGCCCCAGCATTTT. Amino acid sequence: CASSLRGTGLNQPQHF. The J gene is TRBJ1-5, the V gene TRBV11-2; 9 bases are a match to TRBD1. Germline assignment: CDR1 SGHAT and CDR2 FQNNGV. V was clipped by 2 bases and J by 4 bases; unmatched bases: 6. The CDR3 extends over 16 amino acids. The variable domain in full, completed from reference TRBV11-2 and TRBJ1-5, reads EAGVAQSPRYKIIEKRQSVAFWCNPISGHATLYWYQQILGQGPKLLIQFQNNGVVDDSQLPKDRFSAERLKGVDSTLKIQPAKLEDSAVYLCASSLRGTGLNQPQHFGDGTRLSIL.